The 10 T cell receptor beta chains given below trace back to one sample, sequenced in a study of blood T cell repertoires in COVID-19 (dated by TCRdb to 2019 to 2021). Receptor libraries were prepared by the immunoSEQ multiplex PCR assay. The table was pulled from immuneACCESS by TCRdb, which kept in-frame rearrangements only. Such tables lose some clones; where checked, under half of the loss comes from unresolved V genes, and the rest has no known cause. A total of 75,000 to 95,000 clones appear in this sample, approximately 91% of them only once. The top ten hold roughly 3% of the sample. Sequenced input: peripheral blood. All receptors derive from a woman of 80 years or more with acute or convalescent COVID-19.

V usage is TRBV4-1 and J usage is TRBJ2-1, with 10 bases that match TRBD2. The junction had 2 bases not matched to a gene; V was cut back by 5 bases and J by 4 bases. The germline V gene has CDR1 MGHRA and CDR2 YSYEKL. This CDR3 region has 14 residues. DNA of the CDR3: TGCGCCAGCAGCGTAGCGGGGGGTTACAATGAGCAGTTCTTC. It is translated as CASSVAGGYNEQFF.

J is TRBJ2-1 and V is TRBV12-3 or TRBV12-4; the D gene is possibly TRBD1 (5 bases). CDR3 length: 13 amino acids. With 6 bases removed from V and 4 bases from J, the gap between germline ends came to 10 bases. The CDR3 is CASSPDRYNEQFF. CDR3 DNA sequence: TGTGCCAGCAGCCCAGACAGATACAATGAGCAGTTCTTC.

V and J are TRBV29-1 and TRBJ1-5; possibly TRBD1 for D (6 bases). The V end was cut by 7 bases, the J end by 2 bases, with 24 bases between. The CDR3 length is 17 residues. Looked up from germline, CDR1 is SQVTM and CDR2 is ANQGSEA. This CDR3 is CSAIVGAGLEGNQPQHF. DNA of the CDR3: TGCAGCGCCATAGTGGGGGCAGGGTTAGAGGGCAATCAGCCCCAGCATTTT.

This chain links TRBV7-2 with TRBJ2-7, with 12 bases that match TRBD2. V gave up 5 bases and J gave up 3 bases; unmatched junction bases: 2. CDR3 length equals 14 residues. CDR1 SGHTA and CDR2 FQGNSA come from the germline V gene. DNA of the CDR3: TGTGCCAGCAGCGTGACTAGCGGGGGCTACGAGCAGTACTTC. Residues: CASSVTSGGYEQYF. Using reference TRBV7-2 and TRBJ2-7 for the parts outside the CDR3, the full variable domain is GAGVSQSPSNKVTEKGKDVELRCDPISGHTALYWYRQSLGQGLEFLIYFQGNSAPDKSGLPSDRFSAERTGGSVSTLTIQRTQQEDSAVYLCASSVTSGGYEQYFGPGTRLTVT.

V and J are TRBV7-2 and TRBJ2-7; 13 positions agree with TRBD2. Germline V CDR1 and CDR2: SGHTA, FQGNSA. The CDR3 has 13 amino acids. DNA of the CDR3: TGTGCCAGCAGCACCCAGGGACTAGCGGGATATGGAGTC. It is translated as CASSTQGLAGYGV.

The chain recombines TRBV24-1 with TRBJ1-6; D is possibly TRBD1 (6 bases). The CDR3 extends over 15 amino acids. Germline CDR1 is KGHDR and CDR2 is SFDVKD. Between the trimmed V and J ends, which lost 2 bases and 8 bases, there was a span of 12 bases. The DNA for the CDR3 is TGTGCCACCAGTGATTCATGGGGGGGCCATTCACCCCTCCACTTT. Its protein product is CATSDSWGGHSPLHF.

This clone was observed a handful of times. The V gene is TRBV2, the J gene TRBJ1-1; maybe TRBD1 (6 bases). Germline values: CDR1 SNHLY, CDR2 FYNNEI. The CDR3 spans 15 residues. Trimming cost V 6 bases and J 6 bases, with 20 bases left between them. CDR3 coding DNA: TGTGCCAGCAGGCGGATCCAGGGTGGGGGCGCTGAAGCTTTCTTT. This encodes CASRRIQGGGAEAFF.

V is TRBV2 and J is TRBJ1-5; 9 bases are shared with TRBD1. CDR1 is SNHLY and CDR2 is FYNNEI in the germline V gene. The V segment lost 11 bases and the J segment 7 bases; nucleotides outside the gene matches: 9. This CDR3 region has 13 residues. The CDR3 reads CAGGTGLSQPQHF. As DNA, the CDR3 is TGTGCCGGTGGGACAGGGTTGTCGCAGCCCCAGCATTTT.

The CDR3 bases are TGTGCCAGCAGCTCAACAGGGGTTCTCTCTGGAAACACCATATATTTT. Encoded protein: CASSSTGVLSGNTIYF. The rearrangement uses TRBV9 and TRBJ1-3; 7 bases agree with TRBD1. After removal of 4 bases from V and 0 bases from J, the junction contained 7 bases not matched to a gene. The CDR3 covers 16 residues. The V gene's germline CDR1 is SGDLS and CDR2 YYNGEE.

This clone was found once. The J gene is TRBJ2-5, the V gene TRBV24-1, with D perhaps TRBD1 (5 bases). The germline CDR1 and CDR2 sequences are KGHDR and SFDVKD. The CDR3 loop spans 12 amino acids. V was cut by 5 bases and J by 5 bases, with 8 bases left in between. The chain's CDR3 is CATSGAGETQYF. CDR3 nucleotides: TGTGCCACCAGTGGGGCAGGGGAGACCCAGTACTTC.